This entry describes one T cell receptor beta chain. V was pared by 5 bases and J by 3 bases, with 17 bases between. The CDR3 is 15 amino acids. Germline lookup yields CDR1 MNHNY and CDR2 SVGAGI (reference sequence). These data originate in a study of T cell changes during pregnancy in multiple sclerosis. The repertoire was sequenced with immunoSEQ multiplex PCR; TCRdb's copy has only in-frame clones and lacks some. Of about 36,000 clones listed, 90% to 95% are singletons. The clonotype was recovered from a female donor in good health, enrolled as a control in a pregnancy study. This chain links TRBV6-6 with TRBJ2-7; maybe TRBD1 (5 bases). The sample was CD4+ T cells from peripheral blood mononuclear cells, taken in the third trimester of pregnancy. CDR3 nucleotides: TGTGCCAGCAGTGGGGCAGGGTCTATCGGCTACGAGCAGTACTTC. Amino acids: CASSGAGSIGYEQYF.